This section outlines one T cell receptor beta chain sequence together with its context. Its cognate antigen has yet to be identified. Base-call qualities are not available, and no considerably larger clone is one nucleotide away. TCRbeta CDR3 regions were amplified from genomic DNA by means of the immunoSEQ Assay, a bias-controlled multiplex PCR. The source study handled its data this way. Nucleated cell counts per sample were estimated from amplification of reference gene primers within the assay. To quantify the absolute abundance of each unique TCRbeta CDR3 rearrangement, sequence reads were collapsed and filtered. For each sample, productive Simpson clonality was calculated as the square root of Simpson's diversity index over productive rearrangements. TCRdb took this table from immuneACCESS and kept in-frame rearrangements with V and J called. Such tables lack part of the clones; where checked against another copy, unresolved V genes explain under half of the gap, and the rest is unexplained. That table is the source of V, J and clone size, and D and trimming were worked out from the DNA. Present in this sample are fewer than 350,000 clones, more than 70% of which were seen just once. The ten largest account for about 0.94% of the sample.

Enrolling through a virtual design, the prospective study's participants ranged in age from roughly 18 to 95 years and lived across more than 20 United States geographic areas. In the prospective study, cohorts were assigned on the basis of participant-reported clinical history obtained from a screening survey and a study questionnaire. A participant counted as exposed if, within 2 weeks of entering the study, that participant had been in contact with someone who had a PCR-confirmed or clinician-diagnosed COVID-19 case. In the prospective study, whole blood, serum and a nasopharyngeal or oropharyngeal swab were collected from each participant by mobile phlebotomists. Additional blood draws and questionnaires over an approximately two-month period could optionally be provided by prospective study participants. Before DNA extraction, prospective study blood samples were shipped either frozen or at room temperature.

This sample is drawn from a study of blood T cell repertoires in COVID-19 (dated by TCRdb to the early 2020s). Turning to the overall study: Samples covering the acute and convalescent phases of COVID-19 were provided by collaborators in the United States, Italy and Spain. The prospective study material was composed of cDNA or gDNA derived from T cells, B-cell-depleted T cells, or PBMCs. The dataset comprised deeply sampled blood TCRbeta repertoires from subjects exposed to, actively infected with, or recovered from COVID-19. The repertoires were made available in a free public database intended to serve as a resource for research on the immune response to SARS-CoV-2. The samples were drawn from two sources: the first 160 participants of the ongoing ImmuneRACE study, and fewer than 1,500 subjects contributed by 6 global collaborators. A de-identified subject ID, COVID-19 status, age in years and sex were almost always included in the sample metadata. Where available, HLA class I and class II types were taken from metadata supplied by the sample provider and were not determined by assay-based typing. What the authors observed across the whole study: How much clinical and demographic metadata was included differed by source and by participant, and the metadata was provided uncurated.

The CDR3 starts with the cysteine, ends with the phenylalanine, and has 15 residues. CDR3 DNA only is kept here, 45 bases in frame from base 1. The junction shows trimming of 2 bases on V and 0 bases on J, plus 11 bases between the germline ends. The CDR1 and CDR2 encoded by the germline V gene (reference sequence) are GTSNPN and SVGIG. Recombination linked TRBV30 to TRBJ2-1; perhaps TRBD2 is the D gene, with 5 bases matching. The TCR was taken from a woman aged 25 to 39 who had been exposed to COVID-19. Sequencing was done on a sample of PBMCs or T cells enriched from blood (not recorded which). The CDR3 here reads CAWSLSASSYNEQFF. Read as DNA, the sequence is TGTGCCTGGAGTCTTAGCGCAAGCTCCTACAATGAGCAGTTCTTC.